This record looks at one T cell receptor beta chain sequence and its context. Germline V gives CDR1 PRHDT, CDR2 FYEKMQ (reference sequence). The CDR3 loop spans 15 amino acids. Trimming pared 3 bases from V and 1 base from J, leaving 11 bases between. This entry belongs to a study of OX40 agonist ivuxolimab in advanced cancers. Using immunoSEQ multiplex PCR, the repertoire was profiled, and TCRdb retains in-frame clones only, with some absent. The sample yields around 70,000 clones, roughly 90% seen once. Source: CD4+ or CD8+ T cells sorted from blood, taken in a trial of the OX40 agonist ivuxolimab. The chain couples TRBV13 to TRBJ2-3, with D possibly being TRBD2 (5 bases). The receptor's source is an adult with an advanced solid tumor such as melanoma, head and neck, liver or kidney cancer. The CDR3 loop is CASSLIHGGTDTQYF. The CDR3 nucleotides read TGTGCCAGCAGCTTGATTCACGGGGGCACAGATACGCAGTATTTT.